Many counts were recorded for the clone carrying this T cell receptor (beta chain). Its antigen is not known. The data originate from a study of early T cells in non-severe SARS-CoV-2 infection. The overall study: Sequencing targeted bulk RNA from unsorted whole blood, leaving chains unpaired. Study-level points and caveats: Missing private and CD4 specificities, VDJdb matching favored anti-spike CD8 responses.

V was clipped by 5 bases and J by 0 bases, with 10 bases between them. CDR3 length: 15 amino acids. CDR1 and CDR2 (germline): SGHAT, FQNNGV. Unique molecular identifiers were affixed to single, distinct cDNA molecules. TCRdb itself ran the 5' RACE reads through MiXCR, one entry per CDR3 protein. The data contain about 21,000 distinct CDR3 sequences, 3.5% to 4.5% of them seen just once; the ten biggest clones take up roughly 1.5%. Sequencing was done on a sample of whole blood. This TCR was sampled from an adult who was a healthcare worker with PCR-confirmed SARS-CoV-2 infection or an uninfected control (not recorded which). The V and J genes are TRBV11-2 and TRBJ1-4; D may be TRBD1 (5 bases). The CDR3 bases are TGTGCCAGCAGCAGGGACGGCCCAACTAATGAAAAACTGTTTTTT. It codes for CASSRDGPTNEKLFF.